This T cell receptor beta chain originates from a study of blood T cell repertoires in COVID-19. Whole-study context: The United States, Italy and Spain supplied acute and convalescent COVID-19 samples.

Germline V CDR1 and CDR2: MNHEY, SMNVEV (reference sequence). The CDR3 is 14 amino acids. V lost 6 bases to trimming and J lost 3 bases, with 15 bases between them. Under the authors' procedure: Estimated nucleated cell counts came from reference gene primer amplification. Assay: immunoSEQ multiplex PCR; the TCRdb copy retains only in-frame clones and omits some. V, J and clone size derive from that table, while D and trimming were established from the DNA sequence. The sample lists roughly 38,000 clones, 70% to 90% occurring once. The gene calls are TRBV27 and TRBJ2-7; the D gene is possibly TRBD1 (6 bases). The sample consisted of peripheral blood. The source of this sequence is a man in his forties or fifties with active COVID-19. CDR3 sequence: CASSGPGRGYEQYF. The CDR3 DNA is TGTGCCAGCAGCGGCCCGGGCAGGGGCTACGAGCAGTACTTC.